This T cell receptor (beta chain) was captured in a study of cytomegalovirus exposure and HLA in healthy donors. Study overall: A data release that came early held about 89 million unique TCRs from HLA-typed donors. Of some 400 genotyped donors, more than 75% grouped in the Caucasian-associated ancestry cluster.

Germline CDR1 ENHRY, CDR2 SYGVKD. This CDR3 is built from 15 residues. The trim removed 7 bases at V and 2 bases at J, leaving 9 bases unmatched. Vbeta (60) and Jbeta (13) primers were used in the PCR. Produced via immunoSEQ multiplex PCR; TCRdb's table is partial and in-frame only. Among more than 90,000 clones listed, over 65% were seen once. This chain uses TRBV10-3 with TRBJ2-7; 9 nucleotides line up with TRBD1. The sample consisted of PBMCs. The TCR was taken from a woman in her twenties or thirties in good health and CMV-seronegative. CDR3 protein: CAIKPKTGGAYEQYF. In DNA, the CDR3 is TGTGCCATCAAACCGAAGACAGGGGGGGCCTACGAGCAGTACTTC.